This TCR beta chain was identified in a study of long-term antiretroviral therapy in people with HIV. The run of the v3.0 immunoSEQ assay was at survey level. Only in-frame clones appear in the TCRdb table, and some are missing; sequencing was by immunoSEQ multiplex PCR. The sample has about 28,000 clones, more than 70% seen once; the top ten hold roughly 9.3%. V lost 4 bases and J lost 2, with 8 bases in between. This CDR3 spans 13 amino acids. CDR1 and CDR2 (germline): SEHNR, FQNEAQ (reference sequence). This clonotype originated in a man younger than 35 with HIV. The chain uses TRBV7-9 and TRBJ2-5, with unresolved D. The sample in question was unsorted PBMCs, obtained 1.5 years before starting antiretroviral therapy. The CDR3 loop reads CASSSRMQETQYF. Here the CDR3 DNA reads TGTGCCAGCAGCTCGCGGATGCAAGAGACCCAGTACTTC.